This TCR beta chain was sequenced in a study of cytomegalovirus exposure and HLA in healthy donors. General observations from the study: Later analysis associated a missense DCLRE1C variant with TCR beta V- and J-gene trimming. A few V segments could not be told apart, such as TRBV6-2 and TRBV6-3, and were left out.

The PCR had 60 Vbeta and 13 Jbeta primers. Method: immunoSEQ multiplex PCR; TCRdb's copy keeps in-frame clones and lacks some. The table includes about 130,000 clones, around 85% detected once. A word on this clone: What it binds is unknown.

V lost 5 bases and J lost 2; bases outside the gene matches: 13. The CDR3 runs to 19 residues. Germline V gene sequence: CDR1 LNHDA, CDR2 SQIVND (reference sequence). The TCR comes from a boy younger than 18 in good health and CMV-seronegative. The rearrangement joins TRBV19 to TRBJ1-3, with 12 nucleotides matching TRBD1. Sequenced input: PBMCs. As DNA, the CDR3 is TGTGCCAGTAGTTTAACTGGGGGACAGGGGGCATCAGCTGGAAACACCATATATTTT. This sequence encodes CASSLTGGQGASAGNTIYF.